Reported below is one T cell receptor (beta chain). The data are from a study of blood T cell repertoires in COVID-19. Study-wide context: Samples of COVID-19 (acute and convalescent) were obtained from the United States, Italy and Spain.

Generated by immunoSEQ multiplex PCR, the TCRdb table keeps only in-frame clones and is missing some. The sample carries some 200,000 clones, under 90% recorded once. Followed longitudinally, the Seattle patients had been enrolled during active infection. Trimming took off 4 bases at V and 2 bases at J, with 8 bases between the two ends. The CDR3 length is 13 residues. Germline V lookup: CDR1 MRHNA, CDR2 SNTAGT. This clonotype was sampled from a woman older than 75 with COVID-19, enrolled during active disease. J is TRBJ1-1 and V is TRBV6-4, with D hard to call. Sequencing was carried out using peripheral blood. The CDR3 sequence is CASSVAVNTEAFF. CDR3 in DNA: TGTGCCAGCAGTGTGGCGGTCAACACTGAAGCTTTCTTT.